This T cell receptor beta chain was recovered during a study of vaccination and CD4 T cells after COVID-19 (dated by TCRdb to between 2021 and 2022). Looking at the study overall: Every convalescent patient had a positive nasal swab PCR test for SARS-CoV-2, with mild disease in eight to ten patients and severe disease in one. The spike-specific CD4+ TCR repertoire was compared before and after mRNA vaccination in fewer than eleven COVID-19 convalescent patients and 4 infection-naive healthy vaccine recipients. Post-vaccine blood samples were taken a median of roughly 75 days after the second vaccine dose, with a range of about 13 to 241 days. The convalescent cohort comprised six males and four females, including two Hispanic individuals, seven Caucasians, two Asians and one multiracial person. For stimulating the cultures, overlapping spike peptide pools were used, derived from SARS-CoV-2 as well as from the common cold coronaviruses HCoV-NL63, HCoV-OC43 and HCoV-229E. Post-COVID blood samples were collected from convalescent patients a median of approximately 100 days after diagnosis, with a range of roughly 35 to 161 days. Control cultures received a CEFX viral epitope pool as the positive control, an HIV-1 Nef peptide pool as the negative control, or no peptide. Two doses of either the Pfizer-BioNTech BNT162b2 vaccine (n=8) or the Moderna mRNA-1273 vaccine (n=2) were administered to participants.

Regarding this clonotype: It has no known antigen specificity. No clone much larger than this one lies a single base away; base qualities are absent.

The treatment or condition label on this specimen signifies: roughly 10-day PBMC culture with coronavirus spike peptide pools or control peptides (ViraFEST assay). The ViraFEST assay was used in the study, in which antigen-specific T cells were expanded with peptide pools and expanded clonotypes were subsequently identified by TCR sequencing. The convalescent patients' positive SARS-CoV-2 PCR tests were from March to December 2020, which was before the Alpha, Beta and Delta variants emerged in the United States. Each well held some 2 million PBMCs cultured with 9 to 10 ug/ml peptide pools in IMDM containing approximately 5% human AB serum and around 10 IU/ml IL-2. On days 3 and 7, half of the culture medium was replaced with fresh IL-2-containing medium. After 10 days of culture, CD4+ T cells were isolated by negative selection using the EasySep CD4+ T cell isolation kit. PBMCs were separated from whole blood using Ficoll-Paque Plus gradient centrifugation and then either used fresh or cryopreserved at -140C. Triplicate wells were generally used for each culture condition.

The receptor library was made with PCR. TCR sequencing of DNA from cultured CD4+ T cells used the Oncomine TCR Beta short-read assay at the Johns Hopkins FTIC core. The QIAamp micro DNA kit was used to extract genomic DNA from the cultured CD4+ T cells. Oncomine TCR Beta libraries from cultured CD4+ T cells were pooled using unique dual indexes and sequenced on an Illumina iSeq 100. As for how the authors treated the data: Non-productive sequences were filtered out, and CDR3s that did not start with C, did not end with F or W, or were shorter than 7 amino acids were discarded. The MANAFEST web application identified antigen-specific clonotypes by comparing peptide-stimulated wells against reference wells and other culture wells. Positive clones required FDR below 0.05, an odds ratio above 5, and productive frequency above 0.1% in at least two of three replicate wells. Clonotypes that were significantly expanded in both SARS-CoV-2 spike wells and at least one common cold coronavirus spike condition were defined as cross-reactive. CDR3 homology was assessed with Levenshtein distances (stringdist) and unrooted phylogenetic trees (ape) in R version 3.6.1. Clones were called with MiXCR by TCRdb after fastp trimmed the public reads at Q25, and only in-frame beta chains were retained. Records with the same CDR3 protein are collapsed into one entry carrying the most frequent genes and DNA. The V and J calls come from TCRdb's annotation, not from the publication. This sample lists 20,000 to 25,000 distinct CDR3 sequences; roughly 45% were detected once. Around 13% of the sample is held by the ten biggest clonotypes.

What the study reported, not specific to this receptor: The study included relatively few convalescent patients and did not analyze early timepoints after natural infection. In convalescent patients, nearly all vaccine-specific clones (304 of 307) were found to be mono-reactive for SARS-CoV-2 spike rather than cross-reactive with common cold coronaviruses. Among the post-vaccine SARS-CoV-2-reactive clones in convalescent patients, a median approximately 86% showed up only after vaccination, which suggests vaccine-specific priming. An increase in the median number of SARS-CoV-2-reactive clonotypes from approximately 21 after infection to a few dozen after vaccination was observed, but the change was not found to be significant.

The junction shows trimming of 4 bases on V and 0 bases on J, and the gene matches do not reach 3 bases of it. Counted from cysteine to phenylalanine, this CDR3 has 16 amino acids. The read is trimmed to its CDR3 DNA, 48 bases read in frame from base 1. In the germline V gene (reference sequence), CDR1 corresponds to LNHDA and CDR2 to SQIVND. The source of this sequence is a human donor who had recovered from COVID-19. The sequenced sample was CD4+ T cells from blood, cultured in vitro. The chain links TRBV19 with TRBJ2-3; TRBD1 matches 11 bases in the middle. The DNA sequence is as follows: TGTGCCAGTAGTACTCGGACAGGGGGCAGCACAGATACGCAGTATTTT. Its product reads: CASSTRTGGSTDTQYF. Reference TRBV19 and TRBJ2-3 genes cover what lies past the CDR3, so the full variable domain is DGGITQSPKYLFRKEGQNVTLSCEQNLNHDAMYWYRQDPGQGLRLIYYSQIVNDFQKGDIAEGYSVSREKKESFPLTVTSAQKNPTAFYLCASSTRTGGSTDTQYFGPGTRLTVL.